A single sample is the source of the 31 T cell receptor beta chains below, sequenced in a study of PD-1 blockade in classical Hodgkin lymphoma. Every patient had relapsed following autologous stem cell transplantation, and cohorts differed in brentuximab vedotin exposure. Measured with immunoSEQ multiplex PCR; TCRdb has only the in-frame clones, and not every one. The sample has just under 100,000 clones; over 80% are singletons. The sequences come from peripheral blood mononuclear cells (PBMCs), collected at baseline. Receptors were obtained from a human donor with classical Hodgkin lymphoma.

This clone appeared a few times. This same CDR3 is encoded by further DNA sequences in the sample. The rearrangement uses TRBV2 and TRBJ2-3, with D uncertain. The CDR3 runs to 13 residues. CDR1 is SNHLY and CDR2 is FYNNEI in the germline V gene. Trimming removed 6 bases at V and 1 base at J, with 8 bases between. CDR3 in amino acids: CASSLAGTDTQYF. The CDR3 nucleotides read TGTGCCAGCAGCCTGGCGGGCACAGATACGCAGTATTTT. The full variable domain, in which reference TRBV2 and TRBJ2-3 provide the parts outside the CDR3, is EPEVTQTPSHQVTQMGQEVILRCVPISNHLYFYWYRQILGQKVEFLVSFYNNEISEKSEIFDDQFSVERPDGSNFTLKIRSTKLEDSAMYFCASSLAGTDTQYFGPGTRLTVL.

The chain couples TRBV6-6 to TRBJ2-7, with 10 bases lining up with TRBD2. V was clipped by 5 bases and J by 3 bases; unmatched bases: 7. This CDR3 spans 15 amino acids. CDR1 MNHNY and CDR2 SVGAGI come from the germline V gene (reference sequence). CDR3 amino acids: CASSPEREGLYEQYF. The CDR3, as DNA: TGTGCCAGCAGTCCCGAGCGGGAGGGCCTCTACGAGCAGTACTTC.

Here the CDR3 DNA reads TGTGCCAGCAGCCCCGTGACAGAGAATTACGAGCAGTACTTC. Translation gives CASSPVTENYEQYF. The V and J genes are TRBV7-8 and TRBJ2-7; tentative D call: TRBD1 (5 bases). Trimming removed 5 bases at V and 4 bases at J, with 15 bases between. CDR1 is SGHVS, CDR2 FQNEAQ, per germline. The CDR3 consists of 14 residues.

This clone came up once. V gene TRBV27 combines with J gene TRBJ2-7; 8 bases are a match to TRBD2. Germline V gene lookup returns CDR1 MNHEY and CDR2 SMNVEV (reference sequence). V shed 0 bases and J 7 bases; nucleotides not matched to a gene: 11. This CDR3 comprises 16 residues. The CDR3 loop is CASSLSGIAGLGEQYF. The CDR3 DNA reads TGTGCCAGCAGTTTATCGGGGATAGCGGGACTCGGAGAGCAGTACTTC.

This chain connects TRBV7-8 to TRBJ2-5, with 7 bases lining up with TRBD2. In germline, CDR1 is SGHVS, CDR2 FQNEAQ. This CDR3 spans 16 amino acids. V was pared by 5 bases and J by 5 bases, with 14 bases of the junction left unmatched. CDR3 sequence: CASSGLAGVGSETQYF. The CDR3 nucleotides are TGTGCCAGCAGCGGTTTGGCGGGAGTAGGCTCGGAGACCCAGTACTTC.

The genes are TRBV28 and TRBJ2-7; D may be TRBD2 (7 bases). The CDR3 runs 16 residues. Germline-derived CDR1 and CDR2 are MDHEN and SYDVKM. Trimming pared 5 bases from V and 5 bases from J, leaving 22 bases between. For the CDR3, the DNA is TGTGCCAGCAGTACCCCCGGGGAGGGGGGTGGCAACGAGCAGTACTTC. It yields the protein CASSTPGEGGGNEQYF.

The chain employs TRBV19 and TRBJ2-7, with a possible D match to TRBD2 (6 bases). Trimming left V 2 bases short and J 4 bases short, with 12 bases between. Germline V gives CDR1 LNHDA, CDR2 SQIVND (reference sequence). This CDR3 is built from 14 residues. CDR3 loop: CASSISRGDYEQYF. In nucleotides, the CDR3 is TGTGCCAGTAGTATATCGCGGGGAGATTACGAGCAGTACTTC. The full variable domain, in which reference TRBV19 and TRBJ2-7 provide the parts outside the CDR3, is DGGITQSPKYLFRKEGQNVTLSCEQNLNHDAMYWYRQDPGQGLRLIYYSQIVNDFQKGDIAEGYSVSREKKESFPLTVTSAQKNPTAFYLCASSISRGDYEQYFGPGTRLTVT.

The rearrangement joins TRBV4-1 to TRBJ1-2; no clear D gene. V gave up 4 bases and J gave up 3 bases, with 15 bases separating them. CDR3 size: 15 residues. CDR1 and CDR2 (germline): MGHRA, YSYEKL. The CDR3 reads CASSPTEALDYGYTF. CDR3 coding DNA: TGCGCCAGCAGCCCCACTGAGGCCTTAGACTATGGCTACACCTTC.

The count of this clone is one. The chain uses TRBV7-2 and TRBJ2-4; the D is unclear. The germline V gene has CDR1 SGHTA and CDR2 FQGNSA. The CDR3 contains 15 residues. V shed 0 bases and J shed 5 bases, with 11 bases lying between them. In nucleotides, the CDR3 is TGTGCCAGCAGCTTAGCGCAACGTGACGAAAACATTCAGTACTTC. Translating it yields CASSLAQRDENIQYF.

The chain joins TRBV15 to TRBJ2-1; D uncertain. The CDR3 runs to 15 residues. Germline CDR1 LNHNV, CDR2 YYDKDF (reference sequence). Trimming removed 0 bases at V and 1 base at J, with 7 bases between. The CDR3 coding sequence is TGTGCCACCAGCAGAGAAAGGGAATCCTACAATGAGCAGTTCTTC. Translated, it gives CATSRERESYNEQFF.

This clone was counted between two and nine times. The chain employs TRBV2 and TRBJ2-1, with TRBD2 matching 7 bases. This CDR3 is built from 14 residues. In germline, CDR1 is SNHLY, CDR2 FYNNEI. V shed 5 bases and J 5 bases; nucleotides not matched to a gene: 6. The CDR3 sequence: CASSPSGGDNEQFF. CDR3 bases: TGTGCCAGCAGTCCTAGCGGAGGGGACAATGAGCAGTTCTTC. Looking up the rest from reference TRBV2 and TRBJ2-1 gives the full variable domain: EPEVTQTPSHQVTQMGQEVILRCVPISNHLYFYWYRQILGQKVEFLVSFYNNEISEKSEIFDDQFSVERPDGSNFTLKIRSTKLEDSAMYFCASSPSGGDNEQFFGPGTRLTVL.

The chain carries TRBV29-1 and TRBJ2-6; D not certain. The V gene's germline CDR1 is SQVTM and CDR2 ANQGSEA. The CDR3 loop spans 14 amino acids. Trimming stripped 4 bases from V and 2 bases from J, with 9 bases between. The CDR3 protein is CSVVVPPGANVLTF. In DNA form, the CDR3 reads TGCAGCGTTGTTGTCCCTCCTGGGGCCAACGTCCTGACTTTC.

The V gene is TRBV7-2, the J gene TRBJ2-1, with 9 nucleotides matching TRBD1. Germline V CDR1 and CDR2: SGHTA, FQGNSA. The V segment lost 5 bases and the J segment 4 bases; nucleotides outside the gene matches: 9. The CDR3 extends over 16 amino acids. As DNA, the CDR3 is TGTGCCAGCAGCAAATCCGGGACAGGGATATACAATGAGCAGTTCTTC. This translates into CASSKSGTGIYNEQFF.

CDR3 region: CASSIRGPSGSFGETQYF. CDR3 DNA: TGTGCCAGTAGTATAAGAGGGCCTAGCGGGAGCTTCGGGGAGACCCAGTACTTC. The V and J genes are TRBV19 and TRBJ2-5, with 10 bases matching TRBD2. This CDR3 spans 18 amino acids. V shed 2 bases, J shed 5 bases, and the junction held 14 bases outside the gene matches. Germline-derived CDR1 and CDR2 are LNHDA and SQIVND (reference sequence).

V and J are TRBV10-3 and TRBJ2-7; TRBD1 matches at 8 bases. Germline-derived CDR1 and CDR2 are ENHRY and SYGVKD. V lost 1 base and J lost 6; bases outside the gene matches: 2. The CDR3 loop spans 13 amino acids. In DNA form, the CDR3 reads TGTGCCATCAGTGAGTTACAGGGGGGCGAGCAGTACTTC. Translated, it gives CAISELQGGEQYF.

The genes are TRBV11-2 and TRBJ1-5; TRBD1 matches 8 bases. This CDR3 contains 16 residues. The V gene end was trimmed by 5 bases and the J gene end by 6 bases; junction bases not matched to a gene: 12. CDR1 is SGHAT, CDR2 FQNNGV, per germline. The CDR3 nucleotides are TGTGCCAGCAGCCCGTCCCGGGACAGGTACGGTCAGCCCCAGCATTTT. This gives the protein CASSPSRDRYGQPQHF. Filled out from reference TRBV11-2 and TRBJ1-5, the complete variable domain reads EAGVAQSPRYKIIEKRQSVAFWCNPISGHATLYWYQQILGQGPKLLIQFQNNGVVDDSQLPKDRFSAERLKGVDSTLKIQPAKLEDSAVYLCASSPSRDRYGQPQHFGDGTRLSIL.

The chain is built from TRBV7-6 and TRBJ2-7; 7 bases line up with TRBD1. Trimming cost V 1 base and J 0 bases; bases outside gene matches: 0. The germline gives CDR1 SGHVS, CDR2 FNYEAQ. The CDR3 consists of 14 residues. The CDR3 loop is CASSLGDSSYEQYF. The CDR3 DNA reads as TGTGCCAGCAGCTTAGGGGACAGCTCCTACGAGCAGTACTTC.

The genes are TRBV27 and TRBJ1-1; unclear D gene. The CDR3 runs 13 residues. Per the germline V gene, CDR1 is MNHEY and CDR2 is SMNVEV (reference sequence). The V gene lost 4 bases and the J gene lost 0 bases, with 6 bases spanning the gap. In nucleotides, the CDR3 is TGTGCCAGCAGTTCAAAAATGAACACTGAAGCTTTCTTT. Amino acids: CASSSKMNTEAFF.

The chain employs TRBV18 and TRBJ2-5; D is ambiguous. Trimming pared 2 bases from V and 4 bases from J, leaving 14 bases between. Germline loops: CDR1 KGHSH, CDR2 LQKENI. The CDR3 loop spans 15 amino acids. The CDR3, as DNA: TGTGCCAGCTCACCATCTGTGGTCCCCCGAGAGACCCAGTACTTC. Protein product: CASSPSVVPRETQYF. The whole variable domain, filled in from reference TRBV18 and TRBJ2-5, reads NAGVMQNPRHLVRRRGQEARLRCSPMKGHSHVYWYRQLPEEGLKFMVYLQKENIIDESGMPKERFSAEFPKEGPSILRIQQVVRGDSAAYFCASSPSVVPRETQYFGPGTRLLVL.

The rearrangement links TRBV18 to TRBJ1-5; D perhaps matches TRBD1 (5 bases). V was clipped by 3 bases and J by 7 bases, with 19 bases between them. CDR3 length: 16 residues. Germline CDR1 and CDR2: KGHSH and LQKENI. This CDR3 reads CASSPQGLSGYQPQHF. The CDR3 bases are TGTGCCAGCTCACCCCAGGGACTCTCAGGGTACCAGCCCCAGCATTTT.

V and J are TRBV30 and TRBJ1-2; no definite D call. The germline V and J ends were trimmed by 0 bases and 2 bases, with 7 bases remaining between them. Germline V lookup: CDR1 GTSNPN, CDR2 SVGIG (reference sequence). The CDR3 loop spans 13 amino acids. CDR3 DNA: TGTGCCTGGAGTGTAAGCAGGAACTATGGCTACACCTTC. This encodes CAWSVSRNYGYTF.

Notes on this clone: One end of the junction is discordant with germline, which a read error may explain. The chain links TRBV9 to TRBJ2-5; 7 nucleotides agree with TRBD1. The CDR3 totals 15 residues. Germline lookup yields CDR1 SGDLS and CDR2 YYNGEE. CDR3 amino acids: CASTVSGQFGGTQYF. The CDR3 DNA reads TGTGCCAGCACCGTATCGGGACAGTTTGGGGGGACCCAGTACTTC.

V is TRBV27 and J is TRBJ1-1; the match to TRBD1 covers 8 bases. The V and J ends lost 4 bases and 4 bases, in that order; junction bases with no gene match: 8. The V gene's germline CDR1 is MNHEY and CDR2 SMNVEV (reference sequence). The CDR3 runs to 15 residues. The CDR3 DNA follows: TGTGCCAGCAGTTCCAGCAGGGGGCGCGCCACTGAAGCTTTCTTT. As protein: CASSSSRGRATEAFF.

This clone was recorded at least ten times. The CDR3 DNA sequence: TGCGCCAGCAGCCTAAACAGGGGGCAAGCGGATGGCTACACCTTC. Translating it yields CASSLNRGQADGYTF. This chain uses TRBV5-1 with TRBJ1-2; TRBD1 matches at 9 bases. There are 15 residues in the CDR3. In germline, CDR1 is SGHRS, CDR2 YFSETQ. V shed 4 bases and J 6 bases; nucleotides not matched to a gene: 10.

This clone has only one observation. The chain joins TRBV5-1 to TRBJ2-1; either TRBD1 or TRBD2 may supply D (5 bases each). V was trimmed by 6 bases and J by 7 bases, leaving 14 bases between them. This CDR3 contains 13 residues. The germline V gene encodes CDR1 SGHRS and CDR2 YFSETQ. The CDR3 DNA reads TGCGCCAGCACCCTCGGGGCTGCGAATGAGCAGTTCTTC. This sequence encodes CASTLGAANEQFF.

As concerns this clone: Other DNA sequences within the sample encode an identical CDR3. This chain links TRBV5-1 with TRBJ2-3; maybe TRBD2 (5 bases). Germline V gene lookup returns CDR1 SGHRS and CDR2 YFSETQ. The CDR3 length is 13 residues. V dropped 0 bases and J dropped 3 bases, with 5 bases sitting between them. DNA for the CDR3: TGCGCCAGCAGCTTGGGAGGGACAGATACGCAGTATTTT. Protein: CASSLGGTDTQYF.

This rearrangement joins TRBV19 to TRBJ1-5; possible D gene TRBD1, 6 bases. This CDR3 comprises 15 residues. V was shortened by 6 bases and J by 5 bases, with 17 bases between the two germline ends. Per the germline V gene, CDR1 is LNHDA and CDR2 is SQIVND (reference sequence). CDR3 nucleotides: TGTGCCAGTAGGGTTGGTCTGGACAGAGATCAGCCCCAGCATTTT. This gives the protein CASRVGLDRDQPQHF. Full variable domain (outside the CDR3, taken from reference TRBV19 and TRBJ1-5): DGGITQSPKYLFRKEGQNVTLSCEQNLNHDAMYWYRQDPGQGLRLIYYSQIVNDFQKGDIAEGYSVSREKKESFPLTVTSAQKNPTAFYLCASRVGLDRDQPQHFGDGTRLSIL.

CDR3 region: CAISDTGGPGYTF. The CDR3 DNA reads as TGTGCCATCAGCGATACAGGGGGCCCTGGCTACACCTTC. This chain connects TRBV10-3 to TRBJ1-2; 9 nucleotides match TRBD1. With 6 bases clipped from V and 7 bases from J, the junction kept 6 bases outside the gene matches. The CDR3 is made up of 13 amino acids. CDR1 ENHRY and CDR2 SYGVKD come from the germline V gene.

This rearrangement joins TRBV19 to TRBJ1-5; no firm D call. Germline assignment: CDR1 LNHDA and CDR2 SQIVND (reference sequence). The CDR3 consists of 13 residues. V shed 3 bases and J shed 5 bases, with 8 bases lying between them. The CDR3 sequence: CASSIGGDQPQHF. In DNA, the CDR3 is TGTGCCAGTAGTATTGGTGGGGATCAGCCCCAGCATTTT.

The CDR3: CASGKGADTEAFF. CDR3 DNA sequence: TGCGCCAGCGGTAAGGGGGCTGACACTGAAGCTTTCTTT. The V and J genes are TRBV5-1 and TRBJ1-1, with 7 bases aligning to TRBD1. CDR1 is SGHRS and CDR2 is YFSETQ in the germline V gene. The CDR3 is 13 amino acids. J lost 3 bases, V lost 7 bases, and 6 bases had no gene match.

This sequence joins TRBV5-1 and TRBJ2-2; D is uncertain. The germline V gene has CDR1 SGHRS and CDR2 YFSETQ. Trimming left V 0 bases short and J 0 bases short, with 6 bases between. The CDR3 runs 15 residues. This chain's CDR3 is CASSLVRPNTGELFF. DNA of the CDR3: TGCGCCAGCAGCTTGGTCCGGCCGAACACCGGGGAGCTGTTTTTT.